Following are 31 T cell receptor beta chains from one sample sequenced in a study of regulatory T cells in long-lasting Graves disease. Described time point: newly diagnosed GD, antithyroid drugs for less than 3 months. After RNA was extracted from PBMCs, the TCR library was made from it. Sequencing libraries for TCR beta were prepared with iRepertoire HTBI primers and Arm-PCR of CDR3 regions. TCRdb re-analysed the multiplex PCR reads in MiXCR, keeping a single row per CDR3 protein. The data show roughly 610,000 distinct CDR3 sequences, with roughly 16% seen just once and 18% held by the top ten. This sample was shared with a second study, whose subject was T cells in Graves' hyperthyroidism and ophthalmopathy.

Specimen: peripheral blood mononuclear cells (PBMCs), collected at new diagnosis, from a patient treated with antithyroid drugs. The receptor set was obtained from a woman under 40 with Graves disease.

The V call is TRBV5-1, the J call TRBJ1-1; 7 nucleotides align to TRBD1. This CDR3 is built from 16 residues. CDR1 is SGHRS, CDR2 YFSETQ, per germline. V shed 3 bases and J 0 bases; nucleotides not matched to a gene: 8. CDR3 sequence (DNA): TGCGCCAGCAGCTCGCCGGGACAGCGGATGAACACTGAAGCTTTCTTT. It encodes CASSSPGQRMNTEAFF. Complete variable domain (other parts from reference TRBV5-1 and TRBJ1-1): KAGVTQTPRYLIKTRGQQVTLSCSPISGHRSVSWYQQTPGQGLQFLFEYFSETQRNKGNFPGRFSGRQFSNSRSEMNVSTLELGDSALYLCASSSPGQRMNTEAFFGQGTRLTVV.

With regard to this clonotype: One end of the junction varies from germline; a read error may be responsible. This sequence joins TRBV5-6 and TRBJ2-2; 11 bases agree with TRBD2. Germline CDR1 and CDR2: SGHDT and YYEEEE. CDR3 length: 14 amino acids. In DNA form, the CDR3 reads TGTGCCAGCAGCACTAGCGGGAGCACCGGGGAGCTGCTTTTT. It translates to CASSTSGSTGELLF.

In this sample, this clonotype turned up many times. The gene calls are TRBV12-3 or TRBV12-4 and TRBJ2-1, with TRBD1 matching over 7 bases. CDR3 length: 13 amino acids. Losses at the gene ends were 5 bases for V and 16 bases for J; bases not matched to a gene: 14. This CDR3 reads CASSEPEQGFYFF. The CDR3 bases are TGTGCCAGCAGTGAGCCGGAACAGGGGTTCTACTTCTTC.

This clonotype was recorded a few times. The chain is built from TRBV19 and TRBJ2-7, with 8 nucleotides matching TRBD1. Germline V gene lookup returns CDR1 LNHDA and CDR2 SQIVND (reference sequence). The length of the CDR3 is 13 residues. Germline trimming cut 5 bases from V and 6 bases from J; bases unmatched to any gene: 6. In DNA form, the CDR3 reads TGTGCCAGTAGTGCTGTCGGGACAGGCGAGCAGTACTTC. It specifies CASSAVGTGEQYF.

There are many counts of this clonotype. The rearrangement joins TRBV19 to TRBJ1-2; D is undetermined. The V end lost 5 bases, the J end lost 4 bases, and 17 bases lay between the germline ends. This CDR3 region has 15 residues. Germline lookup yields CDR1 LNHDA and CDR2 SQIVND (reference sequence). The CDR3: CASSPDMYKIYGYTF. As DNA, the CDR3 is TGTGCCAGTAGTCCAGATATGTACAAGATCTATGGCTACACCTTC.

This clonotype was seen only a few times. The chain joins TRBV12-3 or TRBV12-4 to TRBJ2-1; 14 nucleotides line up with TRBD2. The CDR3 totals 14 residues. The J segment lost 15 bases and the V segment lost 6 bases, leaving 10 bases of the junction unmatched. CDR3: CASSTQVGTSGRFF. CDR3 coding DNA: TGTGCCAGCAGCACCCAGGTTGGGACTAGCGGGAGGTTCTTC.

This clonotype has at least ten counts. The CDR3 DNA follows: TGTGCCAGCAGTTTCGACGGGGCCAACGTCCTGACTTTC. Amino acids: CASSFDGANVLTF. The chain links TRBV28 to TRBJ2-6; D gene ambiguous. This CDR3 is built from 13 residues. Between the trimmed V and J ends, which lost 3 bases and 4 bases, there was a span of 4 bases. Germline V gene sequence: CDR1 MDHEN, CDR2 SYDVKM.

This clonotype has just a few counts. This chain connects TRBV13 to TRBJ2-7; the D is unclear. Germline V gene sequence: CDR1 PRHDT, CDR2 FYEKMQ (reference sequence). Trimming stripped 3 bases from V and 0 bases from J, with 6 bases between. The CDR3 totals 13 residues. CDR3 nucleotides: TGTGCCAGCAGCTTCGCGCTCTCCTACGAGCAGTACTTC. Its protein product is CASSFALSYEQYF.

The sample holds many counts of this clonotype. The chain combines TRBV6-1 with TRBJ2-2, with 9 bases identical to TRBD1. This CDR3 spans 15 amino acids. The germline gives CDR1 MNHNS, CDR2 SASEGT. Trimming removed 6 bases from V and 6 bases from J; junction bases left unmatched: 8. CDR3 in amino acids: CASSSSRQGAGELFF. CDR3 DNA sequence: TGTGCCAGCAGCTCCTCCCGACAGGGGGCCGGGGAGCTGTTTTTT.

The chain couples TRBV7-9 to TRBJ2-6; D might be TRBD1 (5 bases). The CDR3 has 17 residues. V was trimmed by 1 base and J by 0 bases, leaving 10 bases between them. The germline V gene encodes CDR1 SEHNR and CDR2 FQNEAQ (reference sequence). The CDR3 protein is CASSLGTLNSGANVLTF. CDR3 nucleotides: TGTGCCAGCAGCTTAGGGACACTCAACTCTGGGGCCAACGTCCTGACTTTC.

The V call is TRBV19, the J call TRBJ2-1, with D unclear. The CDR3 length is 14 residues. The V and J ends lost 3 bases and 5 bases respectively, with 11 bases between them. Germline CDR1 is LNHDA and CDR2 is SQIVND (reference sequence). CDR3 protein: CASSIGPQNNEQFF. In nucleotides, the CDR3 is TGTGCCAGTAGTATCGGACCGCAGAACAATGAGCAGTTCTTC.

This rearrangement joins TRBV19 to TRBJ1-5; no definite D call. The CDR3 is made up of 15 amino acids. Between the trimmed V and J ends, which lost 3 bases and 5 bases, there was a span of 14 bases. Germline-derived CDR1 and CDR2 are LNHDA and SQIVND (reference sequence). The CDR3 sequence: CASSMSGEGYQPQHF. CDR3 DNA sequence: TGTGCCAGTAGTATGAGTGGGGAAGGCTATCAGCCCCAGCATTTT.

This clonotype has just a few counts. As DNA, the CDR3 is TGTGCCAGCAGTGAACTGGACAGAAACACTGAAGCTTTCTTT. It translates to CASSELDRNTEAFF. This chain connects TRBV6-1 to TRBJ1-1; a weak D match, TRBD1 (6 bases). The CDR3 totals 14 residues. Looked up from germline, CDR1 is MNHNS and CDR2 is SASEGT. The V end lost 2 bases, the J end lost 2 bases, and 9 bases lay between the germline ends.

Here the CDR3 reads CASSLAAAGGKETQYF. CDR3 DNA sequence: TGTGCCAGCAGCTTAGCGGCGGCGGGGGGAAAAGAGACCCAGTACTTC. V gene TRBV7-6 combines with J gene TRBJ2-5; TRBD2 agrees at 8 bases. Germline assignment: CDR1 SGHVS and CDR2 FNYEAQ. V shed 0 bases and J 3 bases; nucleotides not matched to a gene: 6. The CDR3 is made up of 16 amino acids.

This clonotype has only a few counts. The rearrangement joins TRBV6-5 to TRBJ1-5; D is unclear. Germline V gene sequence: CDR1 MNHEY, CDR2 SVGAGI. Trimming left V 2 bases short and J 6 bases short, with 17 bases between. CDR3 size: 16 residues. The CDR3 is CASSYGRGDDGQPQHF. CDR3 sequence (DNA): TGTGCCAGCAGTTACGGCCGGGGAGATGACGGTCAGCCCCAGCATTTT.

In this sample, this clonotype turned up many times. V is TRBV30 and J is TRBJ1-5; D is ambiguous. Looked up from germline, CDR1 is GTSNPN and CDR2 is SVGIG (reference sequence). Trimming stripped 3 bases from V and 6 bases from J, with 12 bases between. The CDR3 sequence is 13 residues long. The CDR3 region is CAWSLGRVQPQHF. DNA of the CDR3: TGTGCCTGGAGCCTAGGTAGGGTTCAGCCCCAGCATTTT.

This clonotype showed up just a few times. The genes are TRBV4-2 and TRBJ1-1; 10 nucleotides align to TRBD1. CDR1 is LGHNA, CDR2 YNFKEQ, per germline. The V segment lost 1 base and the J segment 4 bases; nucleotides outside the gene matches: 6. The CDR3 has 16 residues. The CDR3 region has the DNA TGTGCCAGCAGCCAAGCCGGGACAGGGGCTTCCACTGAAGCTTTCTTT. Protein product: CASSQAGTGASTEAFF.

The gene calls are TRBV27 and TRBJ2-6; unclear D gene. Germline CDR1 is MNHEY and CDR2 is SMNVEV (reference sequence). Trimming took off 5 bases at V and 1 base at J, with 21 bases between the two ends. The CDR3 extends over 19 amino acids. CDR3 coding DNA: TGTGCCAGCAGTCAGACCCCACCAGGTCAGTTGTCTGGGGCCAACGTCCTGACTTTC. Translating gives CASSQTPPGQLSGANVLTF.

There are many counts of this clonotype. V usage is TRBV6-1 and J usage is TRBJ1-1, with 9 positions matching TRBD1. The V and J ends lost 8 bases and 5 bases, in that order; junction bases with no gene match: 9. This CDR3 is 14 amino acids long. Germline assignment: CDR1 MNHNS and CDR2 SASEGT. CDR3 sequence (DNA): TGTGCCAGCTCAAGACAGGGGGGTCGGACTGAAGCTTTCTTT. Translation: CASSRQGGRTEAFF.

This clonotype occurred many times. The chain carries TRBV28 and TRBJ1-2; D uncertain. CDR3 length equals 13 residues. Trimming pared 6 bases from V and 4 bases from J, leaving 12 bases between. Germline loops: CDR1 MDHEN, CDR2 SYDVKM. The CDR3 DNA reads TGTGCCAGCAGGGACCGGGCCATCTATGGCTACACCTTC. Translated: CASRDRAIYGYTF.

This clonotype was counted ten times or more. V gene TRBV7-8 combines with J gene TRBJ2-5; 11 bases align to TRBD2. Losses at the gene ends were 0 bases for V and 2 bases for J; bases not matched to a gene: 8. CDR3 length: 18 amino acids. Germline CDR1 reads SGHVS; CDR2 reads FQNEAQ. The CDR3 here is CASSLALGVAGGQETQYF. The DNA for the CDR3 is TGTGCCAGCAGCTTAGCGCTTGGGGTAGCGGGAGGGCAAGAGACCCAGTACTTC.

This clonotype was counted a few times. This rearrangement joins TRBV19 to TRBJ1-2; the match to TRBD1 covers 7 bases. Germline lookup yields CDR1 LNHDA and CDR2 SQIVND (reference sequence). The V and J ends lost 5 bases and 7 bases, in that order; junction bases with no gene match: 4. The CDR3 has 12 residues. The CDR3 here is CASSHDRVGYTF. The CDR3 region has the DNA TGTGCCAGTAGTCACGACAGGGTTGGCTACACCTTC.

In its sample, this clonotype was seen many times. The chain has TRBV12-3 or TRBV12-4 and TRBJ1-1; D is possibly TRBD1 (5 bases). V was clipped by 9 bases and J by 1 base, with 18 bases between them. The CDR3 has 15 residues. CDR3 coding DNA: TGTGCCAGTTTAGGCGCCCAGGGTAAGAACACTGAAGCTTTCTTT. Amino acids: CASLGAQGKNTEAFF.

At least ten counts were recorded for this clonotype. The V gene is TRBV27, the J gene TRBJ1-6, with 7 nucleotides matching TRBD1. The CDR3 length is 14 residues. CDR1 is MNHEY and CDR2 is SMNVEV in the germline V gene (reference sequence). Germline trimming cut 6 bases from V and 7 bases from J; bases unmatched to any gene: 6. The CDR3 coding sequence is TGTGCCAGCAGCTTACAGGGGTCCAATTCACCCCTCCACTTT. This encodes CASSLQGSNSPLHF.

The gene calls are TRBV20-1 and TRBJ2-1; TRBD2 agrees at 11 bases. CDR1 and CDR2 from the germline V gene are DFQATT and SNEGSKA (reference sequence). V lost 1 base to trimming and J lost 4 bases; unmatched junction nucleotides: 3. This CDR3 region has 15 residues. CDR3 bases: TGCAGTGCTAGAGGGGGGACTAGCGGATACAATGAGCAGTTCTTC. Residues: CSARGGTSGYNEQFF.

The J gene is TRBJ2-1, the V gene TRBV28; no firm D call. Germline CDR1 and CDR2: MDHEN and SYDVKM. Trimming shortened V by 3 bases and J by 2 bases, and 8 bases separated the two germline ends. This CDR3 has 14 amino acids. This CDR3 is CASSFPQAYNEQFF. DNA for the CDR3: TGTGCCAGCAGTTTCCCCCAGGCCTACAATGAGCAGTTCTTC.

In this sample, this clonotype turned up many times. The V and J genes are TRBV12-3 or TRBV12-4 and TRBJ1-2, with D tentatively TRBD1 (6 bases). The CDR3 has 12 amino acids. Trimming cost V 6 bases and J 7 bases, with 12 bases left between them. CDR3 loop: CASRTGPRGYTF. For the CDR3, the DNA is TGTGCCAGCAGAACAGGGCCCCGTGGCTACACCTTC.

This clonotype has at least ten counts. CDR3 sequence (DNA): TGTGCCAGCAGTCCCCTCGAGACTAGCGCAGAGACAGATACGCAGTATTTT. Encoded protein: CASSPLETSAETDTQYF. The rearrangement uses TRBV12-3 or TRBV12-4 and TRBJ2-3; 8 bases map to TRBD2. J was trimmed by 3 bases and V by 5 bases; bases with no gene match: 13. The CDR3 has 17 amino acids.

This clonotype was counted a few times. J is TRBJ2-3 and V is TRBV7-9; TRBD1 or TRBD2 may be the D gene (5 bases each). Germline CDR1 is SEHNR and CDR2 is FQNEAQ (reference sequence). Trimming removed 5 bases at V and 1 base at J, with 31 bases between. CDR3 length equals 21 residues. The CDR3 loop reads CASSPLPRGASRDGGTDTQYF. CDR3 in DNA: TGTGCCAGCAGCCCACTCCCCCGTGGGGCCTCCCGGGACGGGGGCACAGATACGCAGTATTTT.

Only one count was recorded for this clonotype. The CDR3 protein is CASSQDEWTSGSPSTDTQYF. DNA for the CDR3: TGTGCCAGCAGCCAAGATGAGTGGACTAGCGGGTCACCTAGCACAGATACGCAGTATTTT. The chain joins TRBV3-1 to TRBJ2-3, with 11 bases aligning to TRBD2. J was trimmed by 0 bases and V by 0 bases; bases with no gene match: 11. The CDR3 is 20 amino acids. From germline, CDR1 is LGHDT and CDR2 YNNKEL (reference sequence).

J is TRBJ2-3 and V is TRBV3-1; 11 bases fit TRBD2. Trimming removed 5 bases from V and 3 bases from J; junction bases left unmatched: 10. Germline CDR1 is LGHDT and CDR2 is YNNKEL (reference sequence). The CDR3 runs to 17 residues. The CDR3 sequence: CASSSSGRLLGTDTQYF. The DNA for the CDR3 is TGTGCCAGCAGCTCTAGCGGGAGGTTGTTAGGGACAGATACGCAGTATTTT.